The T cell receptor (beta chain) under discussion was sequenced for a study of T cells expressing NK-cell markers. Study background: It was sorted CD3+CD56-NKG2C+, CD3+CD56+NKG2C- and CD3+CD56+NKG2C+ T cells that provided the TCR beta repertoires.

Synthesis of TCR beta cDNA relied on 5'RACE template switching carrying UMIs. From the 5' RACE reads, TCRdb lists one entry per CDR3 protein and no DNA. The sample features 500,000 to 700,000 distinct CDR3 sequences, with approximately 3.6% in its top ten. The receptor's source is a man aged 18 to 29 in good health. Sequencing was carried out using blood T cells: a sorted CD56 or NKG2C T cell subset, CD4+ or CD8+ T cells, or bulk PBMC T cells (not recorded which).

The CDR3 protein is CAWSTGTRHTDTQYF. The gene calls are TRBV30 and TRBJ2-3; TCRdb lists TRBD1, though no DNA is available to test this call. There are 15 residues in the CDR3. Per germline, CDR1 GTSNPN and CDR2 SVGIG (reference sequence).